Listed here are 5 T cell receptor beta chains from one sample, sequenced in a study of shared clonotypes between healthy human individuals. CD45RO-negative cells were positively selected for CCR7, leaving out terminally differentiated effector memory CD45RA+ cells. The table came from immunoSEQ multiplex PCR; TCRdb's copy has only in-frame clones and leaves some out. Of millions of clones in the sample, approximately 94% were seen once. The sample taken for sequencing was naive CD8+ T cells sorted from blood. The receptor source for this set is a man younger than 35 in good health.

The chain joins TRBV7-6 to TRBJ2-1, with 7 nucleotides matching TRBD2. CDR1 SGHVS and CDR2 FNYEAQ come from the germline V gene. There are 15 residues in the CDR3. The J segment lost 8 bases and the V segment lost 7 bases, leaving 14 bases of the junction unmatched. The CDR3 is CASTLGGSVGDEQFF. The CDR3 DNA sequence: TGTGCCAGCACCCTTGGCGGGAGTGTTGGGGATGAGCAGTTCTTC.

The rearrangement links TRBV4-1 to TRBJ1-1; 9 positions agree with TRBD1. CDR1 is MGHRA, CDR2 YSYEKL, per germline. This CDR3 comprises 21 residues. Unmatched junction bases numbered 18, after V lost 0 bases and J lost 1 base. The CDR3 is CASSQENALPGQGVENTEAFF. The CDR3 nucleotides read TGCGCCAGCAGCCAAGAGAATGCGCTACCGGGACAGGGTGTGGAGAACACTGAAGCTTTCTTT.

J is TRBJ1-1 and V is TRBV19; D ambiguous. The CDR3 contains 14 residues. Germline V gene data show CDR1 as LNHDA and CDR2 as SQIVND (reference sequence). V lost 0 bases, J lost 5 bases, and 10 bases lay in between. CDR3 protein: CASSIDLEHTEAFF. The DNA of the CDR3 is TGTGCCAGTAGTATAGATTTAGAACATACTGAAGCTTTCTTT.

The CDR3 sequence: CASREQGGADTQYF. The CDR3 DNA reads as TGTGCCAGCAGGGAACAGGGGGGTGCAGATACGCAGTATTTT. The rearrangement joins TRBV2 to TRBJ2-3; 8 nucleotides agree with TRBD1. CDR1 SNHLY and CDR2 FYNNEI come from the germline V gene. The CDR3 is made up of 14 amino acids. V gave up 6 bases and J gave up 4 bases; unmatched junction bases: 6.

On this clone itself: Other DNA sequences within the sample encode an identical CDR3. The J gene is TRBJ1-1, the V gene TRBV9, with unresolved D. The CDR3 spans 13 residues. The V end lost 2 bases, the J end lost 2 bases, and 7 bases lay between the germline ends. Germline CDR1 is SGDLS and CDR2 is YYNGEE. The DNA of the CDR3 is TGTGCCAGCAGCGTCGCGGGAAACACTGAAGCTTTCTTT. Its protein product is CASSVAGNTEAFF.